This TCR beta chain came from a study of cytomegalovirus exposure and HLA in healthy donors. Study-level results: Among the sequence variants, a highly shared cluster was likely an artifact of sequencing. A later analysis appeared to link common viral pathogens to several of the most significant clusters. A later analysis linked a missense DCLRE1C variant to TCR beta V- and J-gene trimming.

PCR used 60 Vbeta primers and 13 Jbeta primers. Method: immunoSEQ multiplex PCR; TCRdb's copy keeps in-frame clones and lacks some. Of over 70,000 clones detected, around 68% appear once; the ten largest clones hold around 24%. Deletions cut 2 bases from V and 3 bases from J, with 12 bases between. CDR1 is SGHRS, CDR2 YFSETQ, per germline. This CDR3 is built from 14 residues. A few counts support this clone. Its antigen is as yet unknown. This receptor was obtained from a young man in good health and CMV-seropositive. Material: PBMCs. V gene TRBV5-1 combines with J gene TRBJ2-7; a possible D gene is TRBD1 (5 bases). Written as DNA, the CDR3 is TGCGCCAGCAGCTTAGGAACGACAGACTACGAGCAGTACTTC. Encoded protein: CASSLGTTDYEQYF.